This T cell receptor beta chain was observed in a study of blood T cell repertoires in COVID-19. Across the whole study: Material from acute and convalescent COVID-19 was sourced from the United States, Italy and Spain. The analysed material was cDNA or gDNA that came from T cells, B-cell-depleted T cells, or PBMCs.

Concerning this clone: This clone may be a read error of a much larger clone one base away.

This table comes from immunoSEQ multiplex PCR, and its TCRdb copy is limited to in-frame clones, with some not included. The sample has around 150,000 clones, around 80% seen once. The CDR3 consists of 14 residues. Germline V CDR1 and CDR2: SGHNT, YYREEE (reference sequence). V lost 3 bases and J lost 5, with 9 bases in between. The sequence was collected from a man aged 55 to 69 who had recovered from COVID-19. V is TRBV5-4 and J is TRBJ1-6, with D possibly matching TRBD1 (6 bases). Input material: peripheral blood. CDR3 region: CASSWGQDNSPLHF. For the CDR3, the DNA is TGTGCCAGCAGCTGGGGGCAGGATAATTCACCCCTCCACTTT.